This TCR beta chain was identified during a study of blood T cell repertoires in COVID-19. Here immunoSEQ multiplex PCR was the method, and the copy in TCRdb shows in-frame clones only, minus some. The sample has roughly 100,000 clones; approximately 80% are singletons. Sequenced input: peripheral blood. The sequence came from a woman aged 80 or over with acute or convalescent COVID-19.

The CDR3 nucleotides are TGTGCCAGCACCCCACAGGGGGCGCTTGGCTACACCTTC. Its protein is CASTPQGALGYTF. This sequence joins TRBV12-3 or TRBV12-4 and TRBJ1-2; the match to TRBD1 covers 9 bases. The V segment lost 7 bases and the J segment 7 bases; nucleotides outside the gene matches: 7. The CDR3 sequence is 13 residues long.